The 5 T cell receptor beta chains below all came from one sample that was sequenced in a study of Ad26.COV2.S vaccination and SARS-CoV-2 variants. Treatment denoted: around 19 received Ad26.COV2.S at low or high dose, single or two shots; several received placebo; per-sample allocation not given. Each sample was drawn 63 days after the first injection (of vaccine or placebo). Libraries were prepared by immunoSEQ multiplex PCR; TCRdb keeps only in-frame clonotypes and omits some of them. In the table there are more than 300,000 clones, about nine tenths of which are singletons. This material consisted of peripheral blood, taken in a trial of Ad26.COV2.S vaccine versus placebo. All receptors derive from a person aged 18-60 years who received the Ad26.COV2.S COVID-19 vaccine or a placebo.

The rearrangement links TRBV6-2 or TRBV6-3 to TRBJ2-5, with TRBD2 as a possible D gene (7 bases). The V gene's germline CDR1 is MNHEY and CDR2 SVGEGT. V was cut by 5 bases and J by 5 bases, with 15 bases left in between. There are 14 residues in the CDR3. Written as DNA, the CDR3 is TGTGCCAGCAGTCCCGGGGGGCCTCGGGAGACCCAGTACTTC. Translating it yields CASSPGGPRETQYF.

This rearrangement joins TRBV21-1 to TRBJ1-1; TRBD1 is the table's D call, not checked against the DNA. TRBV21-1 is designated a pseudogene. The CDR3 extends over 13 amino acids. The CDR3 loop reads CASSKGTGGWAFF. CDR3 bases: TGTGCCAGCAGCAAAGGGACAGGGGGGTGGGCTTTCTTT.

The chain combines TRBV19 with TRBJ1-1; D possibly corresponds to TRBD1 (5 bases). Germline CDR1 reads LNHDA; CDR2 reads SQIVND (reference sequence). The germline V and J ends were trimmed by 7 bases and 0 bases, with 18 bases remaining between them. The CDR3 sequence is 16 residues long. The CDR3 spells CASTQTGATMNTEAFF. The CDR3, as DNA: TGTGCCAGTACCCAAACAGGAGCGACGATGAACACTGAAGCTTTCTTT.

J is TRBJ1-6 and V is TRBV27, with D maybe TRBD1 (5 bases). Germline assignment: CDR1 MNHEY and CDR2 SMNVEV (reference sequence). This CDR3 has 14 amino acids. V was pared by 4 bases and J by 7 bases, with 11 bases between. The CDR3 DNA follows: TGTGCCAGCAGTTCGACAGCGGGAAATTCACCCCTCCACTTT. Amino acids: CASSSTAGNSPLHF.

The rearrangement links TRBV9 to TRBJ2-3; unclear D gene. Trimming stripped 3 bases from V and 9 bases from J, with 11 bases between. The CDR3 is 12 residues long. Germline loops: CDR1 SGDLS, CDR2 YYNGEE. In DNA, the CDR3 is TGTGCCAGCAGCGCGGCGGACCAAACGCAGTATTTT. Translation: CASSAADQTQYF. Complete variable domain (other parts from reference TRBV9 and TRBJ2-3): DSGVTQTPKHLITATGQRVTLRCSPRSGDLSVYWYQQSLDQGLQFLIQYYNGEERAKGNILERFSAQQFPDLHSELNLSSLELGDSALYFCASSAADQTQYFGPGTRLTVL.